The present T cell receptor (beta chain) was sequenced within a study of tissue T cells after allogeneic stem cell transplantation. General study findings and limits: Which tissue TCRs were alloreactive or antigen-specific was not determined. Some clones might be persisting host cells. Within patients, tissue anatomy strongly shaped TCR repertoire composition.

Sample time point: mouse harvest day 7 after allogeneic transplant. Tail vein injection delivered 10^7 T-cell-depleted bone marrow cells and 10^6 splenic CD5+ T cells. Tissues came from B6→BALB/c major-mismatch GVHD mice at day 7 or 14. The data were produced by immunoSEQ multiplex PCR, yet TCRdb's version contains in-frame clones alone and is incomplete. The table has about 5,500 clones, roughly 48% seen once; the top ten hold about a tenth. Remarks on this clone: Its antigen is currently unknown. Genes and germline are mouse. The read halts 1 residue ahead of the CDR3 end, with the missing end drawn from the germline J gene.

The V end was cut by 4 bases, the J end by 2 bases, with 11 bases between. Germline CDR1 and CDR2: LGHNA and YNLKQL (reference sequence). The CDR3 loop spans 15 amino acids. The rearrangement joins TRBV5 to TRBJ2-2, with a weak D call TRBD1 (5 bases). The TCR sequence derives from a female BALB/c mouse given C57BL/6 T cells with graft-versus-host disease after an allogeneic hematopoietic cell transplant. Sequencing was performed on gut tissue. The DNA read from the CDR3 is TGTGCCAGCAGCCCCCAGGGAGGGAACACCGGGCAGCTCTAC. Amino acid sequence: CASSPQGGNTGQLY. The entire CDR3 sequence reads CASSPQGGNTGQLYF.